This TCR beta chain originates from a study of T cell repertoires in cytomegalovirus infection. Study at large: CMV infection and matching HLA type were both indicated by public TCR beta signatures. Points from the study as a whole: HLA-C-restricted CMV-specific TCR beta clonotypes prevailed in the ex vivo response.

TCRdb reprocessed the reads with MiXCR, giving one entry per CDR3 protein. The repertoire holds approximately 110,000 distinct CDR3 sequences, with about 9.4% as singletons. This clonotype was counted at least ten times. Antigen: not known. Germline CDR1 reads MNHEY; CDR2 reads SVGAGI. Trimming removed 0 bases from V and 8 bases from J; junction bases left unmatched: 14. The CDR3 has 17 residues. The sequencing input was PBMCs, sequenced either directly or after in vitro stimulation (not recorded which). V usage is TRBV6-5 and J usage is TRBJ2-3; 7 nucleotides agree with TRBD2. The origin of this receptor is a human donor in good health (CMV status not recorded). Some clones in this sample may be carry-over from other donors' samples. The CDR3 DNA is TGTGCCAGCAGTTACTCGGGCGCAGCGGGATCACCGGCTACGCAGTATTTT. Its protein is CASSYSGAAGSPATQYF.